Listed below are T cell receptor beta chains from one sample, sequenced in a study of control samples from healthy donors and cancer patients. This table comes from immunoSEQ multiplex PCR, and its TCRdb copy is limited to in-frame clones, with some not included. In the table there are over 150,000 clones, roughly 94% of which are singletons. Sequenced input: PBMCs. All receptors derive from a man between 60 and 70 years old with colorectal cancer. Each CDR3 is given with its conserved first and last residue. D genes are given only for firm matches. Not all rows give a size; the values are once, few, many and, for expanded clones, a class.

j_call v_call d_call clone_size cdr3_nt cdr3_aa
TRBJ2-7 TRBV3-1/TRBV3-2 - - TGTGCCAGCAGCCAAGAATCACCCTCCTACGAGCAGTACTTC CASSQESPSYEQYF
TRBJ2-3 TRBV6-1 - - TGTGCCAGCAGTGAAGCGGTTCTGGGTACCCTGACAGATACGCAGTATTTT CASSEAVLGTLTDTQYF
TRBJ1-4 TRBV9 - - TGTGCCAGCAGCGTAGATCTCTTTGCAACTAATGAAAAACTGTTTTTT CASSVDLFATNEKLFF
TRBJ1-2 TRBV7-6 TRBD1 once TGTGCCAGCAGCTTAAGTTCTGTTCAGGGGGCAGAAGGCTACACCTTC CASSLSSVQGAEGYTF
TRBJ2-3 TRBV6-5 TRBD2 - TGTGCCAGCGGACTAGCGGGGGCCACAGATACGCAGTATTTT CASGLAGATDTQYF
TRBJ1-4 TRBV18 - - TGTGCCAGCTCACCACCGTCGAGGGGTAATGAAAAACTGTTTTTT CASSPPSRGNEKLFF
TRBJ2-3 TRBV2 - - TGTGCCAGCAGTGAACTTTGGGGCACAGATACGCAGTATTTT CASSELWGTDTQYF
TRBJ2-7 TRBV5-1 TRBD1 - TGCGCCAGCAGCTTGAGGGACAGGGATTACGAGCAGTACTTC CASSLRDRDYEQYF
TRBJ2-5 TRBV24-1 - - TGTGCCACCAGTGCCCCCGAAGAGACCCAGTACTTC CATSAPEETQYF
TRBJ1-2 TRBV19 - - TGTGCCAGTAGACCAGGGGACCCCTATGGCTACACCTTC CASRPGDPYGYTF
TRBJ2-2 TRBV7-2 - - TGTGCCAGCAGCCCAGCTTATACAACCGGGGAGCTGTTTTTT CASSPAYTTGELFF
TRBJ1-2 TRBV19 - - TGTGCCAGTAGTATGGGGACCGATATTAACTATGGCTACACCTTC CASSMGTDINYGYTF
TRBJ2-7 TRBV7-7 - - TGTGCCAGCAGCCGAGGACTTACCTACGAGCAGTACTTC CASSRGLTYEQYF
TRBJ2-6 TRBV2 - - TGTGCCAGCCCCTTCCGGGAACAGCTACCCTCTGGGGCCAACGTCCTGACTTTC CASPFREQLPSGANVLTF
TRBJ2-4 TRBV7-9 - - TGTGCCAGCAGCGACGGCGGACGGGAATTACTTGGGGACATTCAGTACTTC CASSDGGRELLGDIQYF
TRBJ1-1 TRBV30 - - TGTGCCTGGACTCGGGGGTTGAACACTGAAGCTTTCTTT CAWTRGLNTEAFF
TRBJ2-1 TRBV4-2 - - TGTGCCAGCAGCCAAACTCCCGGCCTAGGGGCCAATGAGCAGTTCTTC CASSQTPGLGANEQFF
TRBJ1-2 TRBV20-1 TRBD1 - TGCAGTGCTAGTACGACAGGGGGAGGTGGCTACACCTTC CSASTTGGGGYTF
TRBJ2-3 TRBV18 TRBD2 - TGTGCCAGCTCAGTAGCGGGGGGGTCAAGCACAGATACGCAGTATTTT CASSVAGGSSTDTQYF
TRBJ1-5 TRBV2 - - TGTGCCAGCAGTGAAAGGGACGGAGGACAGCAGCATTTT CASSERDGGQQHF
TRBJ1-1 TRBV2 - - TGTGCCAGTTCCCCCGAGGGGGTTGGGGAAGCTTTCTTT CASSPEGVGEAFF
TRBJ1-4 TRBV19 TRBD1 once TGTGCCAGTAGTCAGGACAGGGTTAAAAATGAAAAACTGTTTTTT CASSQDRVKNEKLFF
TRBJ2-7 TRBV7-9 TRBD1 - TGTGCCAGCAGCCCCGGACAGGGGGCATCCTACGAGCAGTACTTC CASSPGQGASYEQYF
TRBJ2-7 TRBV7-2 - - TGTGCCAGCAGCTTAGTGCTGGTCAGGGGAAACGAGCAGTACTTC CASSLVLVRGNEQYF
TRBJ1-1 TRBV10-3 - - TGTGCCATCAGGGGTTCGGACACTGAAGCTTTCTTT CAIRGSDTEAFF
TRBJ1-1 TRBV9 - - TGTGCCAGCGGGGCCGGAACCACTGAAGCTTTCTTT CASGAGTTEAFF
TRBJ2-2 TRBV7-9 - - TGTGCCAGCAGCTTAGAATCCGGGGAGCTGTTTTTT CASSLESGELFF
TRBJ1-2 TRBV29-1 - - TGCAGCGTTGTTGACGCGTACGGCTACACCTTC CSVVDAYGYTF
TRBJ1-3 TRBV9 - - TGTGCCAGCAGTATCGGGGGATCGATGTCTGGAAACACCATATATTTT CASSIGGSMSGNTIYF
TRBJ2-3 TRBV25-1 TRBD1 once TGTGCCAGCACCCAGACCGTGGGGCGGGACAGGGGTGGAGATACGCAGTATTTT CASTQTVGRDRGGDTQYF
TRBJ2-1 TRBV7-2 TRBD2 - TGTGCCAGCAGGGGACTAGCGGGGGGGAGCTCCTACAATGAGCAGTTCTTC CASRGLAGGSSYNEQFF
TRBJ2-7 TRBV6-5 TRBD2 - TGTGCCAGCAGTTACTCCGGCGGGGGGTCTTACGAGCAGTACTTC CASSYSGGGSYEQYF
TRBJ2-7 TRBV5-5 TRBD1 - TGTGCCAGCAGCTTGGAGGCCCGACAGGGGGCTTCCTACGAGCAGTACTTC CASSLEARQGASYEQYF
TRBJ1-1 TRBV19 - - TGTGCCAGTAGTATTCGGGCAGGGTCGGGCACTGAAGCTTTCTTT CASSIRAGSGTEAFF
TRBJ1-6 TRBV4-2 - - TGTGCCAGCAGCCAAGGGACGACAGATTATAATTCACCCCTCCACTTT CASSQGTTDYNSPLHF
TRBJ1-1 TRBV5-4 TRBD1 few TGTGCCAGCAGCCCCCCATATCCCAGGGGGCGGGACACTGAAGCTTTCTTT CASSPPYPRGRDTEAFF
TRBJ1-1 TRBV7-9 - - TGTGCCAGCAGCTTACGGGCCTTGAACACTGAAGCTTTCTTT CASSLRALNTEAFF
TRBJ1-2 TRBV7-9 TRBD1 - TGTGCCAGCAGCTTTGGGGGACAGGAACTCTATGGCTACACCTTC CASSFGGQELYGYTF
TRBJ2-2 TRBV7-2 TRBD1 few TGTGCCAGCAGCCGCCAGGGGGCGGGCACCGGGGAGCTGTTTTTT CASSRQGAGTGELFF
TRBJ1-4 TRBV4-3 - - TGCGCCAGCAGCCGTTTAACAGCCGCAACTAATGAAAAACTGTTTTTT CASSRLTAATNEKLFF
TRBJ2-1 TRBV24-1 - - TGTGCCACCAGTAGTGAGAGCTCCTACAATGAGCAGTTCTTC CATSSESSYNEQFF
TRBJ1-1 TRBV7-9 TRBD1 - TGTGCCAGCAGCTGGGACAGGGTGAACACTGAAGCTTTCTTT CASSWDRVNTEAFF
TRBJ2-7 TRBV6-5 - - TGTACCAGCAGCCCCGGCAGTTCCTACGAGCAGTACTTC CTSSPGSSYEQYF
TRBJ2-1 TRBV24-1 - - TGTGCCACCAGTGGAAGGGGTAGGGATGAGCAGTTCTTC CATSGRGRDEQFF
TRBJ1-3 TRBV7-2 - - TGTGCCAGCAGCTTACGGTCTCAGGGACTGAGAAACACCATATATTTT CASSLRSQGLRNTIYF
TRBJ1-3 TRBV3-1/TRBV3-2 - - TGTGCCAGCAACCCTCGGCCCGGGATCAACGGAAACACCATATATTTT CASNPRPGINGNTIYF
TRBJ2-7 TRBV27 TRBD1 - TGTGCCAGCAGTTTAGGGACAGGGCTAGGGGAGCAGTACTTC CASSLGTGLGEQYF
TRBJ2-7 TRBV27 - once TGTGCCAGCAGTTTAAATGCGCCAGTCAACTACGAGCAGTACTTC CASSLNAPVNYEQYF
TRBJ1-3 TRBV5-1 - - TGCGCCAGCAGCCCCGGGACGGCTGGAAACACCATATATTTT CASSPGTAGNTIYF
TRBJ2-3 TRBV5-1 TRBD2 - TGCGCCAGCAGACCCACTAGCGGGGGGGCCCCAGATACGCAGTATTTT CASRPTSGGAPDTQYF
TRBJ1-1 TRBV9 - - TGTGCCAGCAGCGTAGTCGTCACTGAAGCTTTCTTT CASSVVVTEAFF
TRBJ1-1 TRBV4-1 - - TGCGCCAGCAGGCGGGGAGTATCAACTGAAGCTTTCTTT CASRRGVSTEAFF
TRBJ1-5 TRBV2 - - TGTGCCGGCGGCAGGGATAGGAATCAGCCCCAGCATTTT CAGGRDRNQPQHF
TRBJ1-6 TRBV2 - - TGTGCCAGCAGGGGGAGCTCCTATAATTCACCCCTCCACTTT CASRGSSYNSPLHF
TRBJ1-1 TRBV12-3/TRBV12-4 - - TGTGCCAGCAGTTCGTCTCCTGAAGCTTTCTTT CASSSSPEAFF
TRBJ2-3 TRBV4-2 TRBD2 - TGTGCCAGCAGCCAAGAAGGGAGCGCGGGGGGGAGCACAGATACGCAGTATTTT CASSQEGSAGGSTDTQYF
TRBJ2-3 TRBV19 - once TGTGCCAGTAGCTTTGCAGGGGGCACAGATACGCAGTATTTT CASSFAGGTDTQYF